This T cell receptor (beta chain) originates from a study of T-cell memory formation after mild COVID-19. Whole-study context: TCR clusters were mostly donor specific.

5'RACE, which relied on constant-segment primers, yielded TCR alpha and TCR beta cDNA libraries carrying sample barcodes and UMIs. Each CDR3 protein gets one entry after TCRdb re-called the 5' RACE reads with MiXCR. The sample records roughly 300,000 distinct CDR3 sequences, roughly 17% being singletons. Overall study results and limits: Mostly located in CM and EM were contracting CD4+ clones, with contracting CD8+ clones located in EMRA.

This clonotype turned up a few times. The antigen is not known. The germline V gene has CDR1 SGHRS and CDR2 YFSETQ. The length of the CDR3 is 15 residues. V gave up 4 bases and J gave up 0 bases, with 13 bases separating them. The TCR originated in a man aged 18-30 years who had mild COVID-19 (a few samples of this study predate the infection). Cell type and time point are not known. Input material: PBMCs or a T cell subset sorted from them (not recorded which). The rearrangement joins TRBV5-1 to TRBJ1-1; D not certain. The CDR3 nucleotides are TGCGCCAGCAGCGACGCCATCCAGGTGAACACTGAAGCTTTCTTT. Translation gives CASSDAIQVNTEAFF. The variable domain in full, with the rest retrieved from reference TRBV5-1 and TRBJ1-1, is KAGVTQTPRYLIKTRGQQVTLSCSPISGHRSVSWYQQTPGQGLQFLFEYFSETQRNKGNFPGRFSGRQFSNSRSEMNVSTLELGDSALYLCASSDAIQVNTEAFFGQGTRLTVV.